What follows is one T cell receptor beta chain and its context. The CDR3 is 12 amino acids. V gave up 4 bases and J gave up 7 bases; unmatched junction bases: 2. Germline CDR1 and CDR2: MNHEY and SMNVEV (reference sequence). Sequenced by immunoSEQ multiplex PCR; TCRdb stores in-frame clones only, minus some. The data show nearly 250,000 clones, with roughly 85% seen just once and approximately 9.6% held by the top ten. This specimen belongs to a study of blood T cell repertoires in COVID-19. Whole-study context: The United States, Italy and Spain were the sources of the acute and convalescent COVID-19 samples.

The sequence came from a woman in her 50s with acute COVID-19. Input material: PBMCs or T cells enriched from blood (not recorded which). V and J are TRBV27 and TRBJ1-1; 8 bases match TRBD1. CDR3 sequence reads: CASSSGTGEAFF. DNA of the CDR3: TGTGCCAGCAGTTCCGGGACAGGTGAAGCTTTCTTT.